This T cell receptor (beta chain) was documented in a study of T cell responses to AZD1222 COVID-19 vaccine. The study's findings and limits: Two AZD1222 administrations were followed by greater Spike-specific TCR breadth and depth. Baseline seropositives among AZD1222 recipients totaled only six or seven. A mostly white British donor set with more females was recruited, and clonal diversity was possibly underestimated. The study found vaccine-associated CD4 TCRs spanning spike, dominant at 160-218 and 743-854.

CDR3 length: 15 residues. Trimming removed 4 bases from V and 6 bases from J, with 18 bases in between. The germline gives CDR1 ENHRY, CDR2 SYGVKD. Using immunoSEQ multiplex PCR, the repertoire was profiled, and TCRdb retains in-frame clones only, with some absent. The sample yields tens of thousands of clones, over 75% seen once. Note on this clone: Its antigen is currently unknown.

The clonotype originates from an adult in good health. The source material was peripheral blood, sampled on day 0 of AZD1222 vaccination. The chain is built from TRBV10-3 and TRBJ1-1; a possible D gene is TRBD1 (5 bases). The CDR3 nucleotides are TGTGCCATCAGTGGTGCACAGGACCCGACGCCTGAAGCTTTCTTT. Protein sequence: CAISGAQDPTPEAFF.